One and the same sample provided the 17 T cell receptor beta chains below, sequenced in a study of blood T cell repertoires in COVID-19. Libraries were prepared by immunoSEQ multiplex PCR; TCRdb keeps only in-frame clonotypes and omits some of them. This sample yields roughly 250,000 clones, of which roughly 91% are seen a single time; roughly 0.8% belongs to the top ten. Material: peripheral blood. These receptors all come from a man aged 25 to 40 with acute or convalescent COVID-19.

V usage is TRBV5-8 and J usage is TRBJ1-5; TRBD1 is a possible D gene (5 bases). The CDR3 contains 16 residues. The V end lost 4 bases, the J end lost 3 bases, and 17 bases lay between the germline ends. The V gene's germline CDR1 is SGHTS and CDR2 YDEGEE. CDR3 nucleotide sequence: TGTGCCAGCAGCCGAGGAACCGACAGCACCAATCAGCCCCAGCATTTT. Protein: CASSRGTDSTNQPQHF.

The rearrangement links TRBV28 to TRBJ2-7; TRBD1 agrees at 7 bases. This CDR3 is 14 amino acids long. Germline loops: CDR1 MDHEN, CDR2 SYDVKM. V lost 7 bases to trimming and J lost 0 bases; unmatched junction nucleotides: 6. CDR3 loop: CASKRQGPSYEQYF. CDR3 coding DNA: TGTGCCAGCAAGAGACAGGGCCCCTCCTACGAGCAGTACTTC.

The chain uses TRBV19 and TRBJ1-4; perhaps TRBD1 as D (5 bases). The CDR3 is 13 amino acids. Germline V gene sequence: CDR1 LNHDA, CDR2 SQIVND (reference sequence). Trimming stripped 5 bases from V and 7 bases from J, with 11 bases between. The CDR3 loop is CASSSPGLEKLFF. CDR3 in DNA: TGTGCCAGTAGTTCCCCGGGACTTGAAAAACTGTTTTTT.

CDR3 nucleotide sequence: TGTGCCAGTAGTATGACAAACGGGAAGGAAAAACTGTTTTTT. It is translated as CASSMTNGKEKLFF. The rearrangement links TRBV19 to TRBJ1-4, with D uncertain. The germline CDR1 and CDR2 sequences are LNHDA and SQIVND (reference sequence). There are 14 residues in the CDR3. Trimming removed 3 bases from V and 8 bases from J, with 13 bases in between.

This clone was seen just once. This chain uses TRBV6-5 with TRBJ2-4; the D gene is possibly TRBD2 (5 bases). Germline assignment: CDR1 MNHEY and CDR2 SVGAGI. V was cut by 2 bases and J by 7 bases, with 9 bases left in between. There are 13 residues in the CDR3. The CDR3 DNA reads as TGTGCCAGCAGTTACCCGGGGATGAACATTCAGTACTTC. Residues: CASSYPGMNIQYF.

The chain carries TRBV7-8 and TRBJ1-2; D may be TRBD1 (5 bases). Trimming pared 3 bases from V and 6 bases from J, leaving 14 bases between. This CDR3 contains 14 residues. The germline gives CDR1 SGHVS, CDR2 FQNEAQ. DNA for the CDR3: TGTGCCAGCAGCTTGTTGGAGGGGCGAGATGGCTACACCTTC. Encoded protein: CASSLLEGRDGYTF.

The chain carries TRBV5-1 and TRBJ1-3; D call uncertain. This CDR3 has 16 residues. Trimming shortened V by 0 bases and J by 0 bases, and 10 bases separated the two germline ends. The V gene's germline CDR1 is SGHRS and CDR2 YFSETQ. In DNA form, the CDR3 reads TGCGCCAGCAGCTTGGATCCAGCGAACTCTGGAAACACCATATATTTT. This encodes CASSLDPANSGNTIYF.

V gene TRBV12-3 or TRBV12-4 combines with J gene TRBJ2-2, with no clear D. This CDR3 is built from 13 residues. Between the trimmed V and J ends, which lost 3 bases and 6 bases, there was a span of 8 bases. CDR3 protein: CASSLLVPGELFF. Here the CDR3 DNA reads TGTGCCAGCAGTTTGTTAGTCCCCGGGGAGCTGTTTTTT.

Written as DNA, the CDR3 is TGTGCCAGCAGCTTCTCGGGGGAGACCTACGAGCAGTACTTC. Protein sequence: CASSFSGETYEQYF. The V and J genes are TRBV7-9 and TRBJ2-7, with D perhaps matching TRBD2 (6 bases). The V end was cut by 3 bases, the J end by 2 bases, with 11 bases between. The V gene's germline CDR1 is SEHNR and CDR2 FQNEAQ (reference sequence). The CDR3 has 14 amino acids. The entire variable domain, with the rest obtained from reference TRBV7-9 and TRBJ2-7, is as follows: DTGVSQNPRHKITKRGQNVTFRCDPISEHNRLYWYRQTLGQGPEFLTYFQNEAQLEKSRLLSDRFSAERPKGSFSTLEIQRTEQGDSAMYLCASSFSGETYEQYFGPGTRLTVT.

This sequence joins TRBV5-1 and TRBJ1-1; TRBD1 agrees at 7 bases. CDR1 and CDR2 from the germline V gene are SGHRS and YFSETQ. V shed 5 bases and J 4 bases; nucleotides not matched to a gene: 11. The CDR3 is made up of 15 amino acids. CDR3 loop: CASREESRGPTEAFF. In DNA form, the CDR3 reads TGCGCCAGCAGAGAGGAGAGTAGGGGGCCCACTGAAGCTTTCTTT.

This clone was counted once. The chain employs TRBV6-5 and TRBJ1-2, with unresolved D. This CDR3 has 14 amino acids. The germline CDR1 and CDR2 sequences are MNHEY and SVGAGI. V shed 4 bases and J shed 7 bases, with 16 bases lying between them. The CDR3 here is CASSFDPDSSGYTF. CDR3 coding DNA: TGTGCCAGCAGTTTCGATCCTGATTCGAGTGGCTACACCTTC.

This sequence joins TRBV19 and TRBJ1-2; the D is unclear. This CDR3 comprises 14 residues. CDR1 is LNHDA, CDR2 SQIVND, per germline (reference sequence). V lost 5 bases to trimming and J lost 0 bases, with 10 bases between them. CDR3 sequence (DNA): TGTGCCAGTAGTTCCCTTGGGCCTAACTATGGCTACACCTTC. Protein: CASSSLGPNYGYTF. The variable domain in full, with the rest retrieved from reference TRBV19 and TRBJ1-2, is DGGITQSPKYLFRKEGQNVTLSCEQNLNHDAMYWYRQDPGQGLRLIYYSQIVNDFQKGDIAEGYSVSREKKESFPLTVTSAQKNPTAFYLCASSSLGPNYGYTFGSGTRLTVV.

The chain joins TRBV20-1 to TRBJ1-2; maybe TRBD1 (5 bases). Trimming took off 1 base at V and 8 bases at J, with 8 bases between the two ends. Germline V gives CDR1 DFQATT, CDR2 SNEGSKA (reference sequence). This CDR3 spans 11 amino acids. The DNA of the CDR3 is TGCAGTGCTAGAGTGGACAACGGCTACACCTTC. Encoded protein: CSARVDNGYTF.

This chain connects TRBV9 to TRBJ1-5; 9 nucleotides agree with TRBD1. The CDR3 is 15 amino acids. Trimming cost V 3 bases and J 3 bases; bases outside gene matches: 4. Germline V gene data show CDR1 as SGDLS and CDR2 as YYNGEE. CDR3 amino acids: CASSAGTGTNQPQHF. CDR3 DNA: TGTGCCAGCAGCGCAGGGACAGGGACCAATCAGCCCCAGCATTTT.

The chain is built from TRBV24-1 and TRBJ1-5, with D possibly being TRBD1 (6 bases). The CDR3 spans 14 residues. The germline CDR1 and CDR2 sequences are KGHDR and SFDVKD. Between the trimmed V and J ends, which lost 3 bases and 4 bases, there was a span of 9 bases. In DNA form, the CDR3 reads TGTGCCACCAGTGATGGGACAAGGAATCAGCCCCAGCATTTT. Protein product: CATSDGTRNQPQHF.

This chain uses TRBV6-1 with TRBJ2-1, with TRBD1 matching over 10 bases. The germline V gene encodes CDR1 MNHNS and CDR2 SASEGT. Trimming at V came to 1 base and at J to 15 bases, leaving 3 bases not matched to a gene. The CDR3 extends over 12 amino acids. CDR3 in DNA: TGTGCCAGCAGTGAAGGGGGACAGGGGATGTTCTTC. Translating gives CASSEGGQGMFF.

The chain uses TRBV7-8 and TRBJ2-5; 10 positions match TRBD2. J was trimmed by 4 bases and V by 7 bases; bases with no gene match: 15. The CDR3 runs 17 residues. Germline V lookup: CDR1 SGHVS, CDR2 FQNEAQ. CDR3 sequence: CASTQGLAGAVGETQYF. The CDR3 bases are TGTGCCAGCACCCAAGGGCTAGCGGGGGCAGTAGGAGAGACCCAGTACTTC.